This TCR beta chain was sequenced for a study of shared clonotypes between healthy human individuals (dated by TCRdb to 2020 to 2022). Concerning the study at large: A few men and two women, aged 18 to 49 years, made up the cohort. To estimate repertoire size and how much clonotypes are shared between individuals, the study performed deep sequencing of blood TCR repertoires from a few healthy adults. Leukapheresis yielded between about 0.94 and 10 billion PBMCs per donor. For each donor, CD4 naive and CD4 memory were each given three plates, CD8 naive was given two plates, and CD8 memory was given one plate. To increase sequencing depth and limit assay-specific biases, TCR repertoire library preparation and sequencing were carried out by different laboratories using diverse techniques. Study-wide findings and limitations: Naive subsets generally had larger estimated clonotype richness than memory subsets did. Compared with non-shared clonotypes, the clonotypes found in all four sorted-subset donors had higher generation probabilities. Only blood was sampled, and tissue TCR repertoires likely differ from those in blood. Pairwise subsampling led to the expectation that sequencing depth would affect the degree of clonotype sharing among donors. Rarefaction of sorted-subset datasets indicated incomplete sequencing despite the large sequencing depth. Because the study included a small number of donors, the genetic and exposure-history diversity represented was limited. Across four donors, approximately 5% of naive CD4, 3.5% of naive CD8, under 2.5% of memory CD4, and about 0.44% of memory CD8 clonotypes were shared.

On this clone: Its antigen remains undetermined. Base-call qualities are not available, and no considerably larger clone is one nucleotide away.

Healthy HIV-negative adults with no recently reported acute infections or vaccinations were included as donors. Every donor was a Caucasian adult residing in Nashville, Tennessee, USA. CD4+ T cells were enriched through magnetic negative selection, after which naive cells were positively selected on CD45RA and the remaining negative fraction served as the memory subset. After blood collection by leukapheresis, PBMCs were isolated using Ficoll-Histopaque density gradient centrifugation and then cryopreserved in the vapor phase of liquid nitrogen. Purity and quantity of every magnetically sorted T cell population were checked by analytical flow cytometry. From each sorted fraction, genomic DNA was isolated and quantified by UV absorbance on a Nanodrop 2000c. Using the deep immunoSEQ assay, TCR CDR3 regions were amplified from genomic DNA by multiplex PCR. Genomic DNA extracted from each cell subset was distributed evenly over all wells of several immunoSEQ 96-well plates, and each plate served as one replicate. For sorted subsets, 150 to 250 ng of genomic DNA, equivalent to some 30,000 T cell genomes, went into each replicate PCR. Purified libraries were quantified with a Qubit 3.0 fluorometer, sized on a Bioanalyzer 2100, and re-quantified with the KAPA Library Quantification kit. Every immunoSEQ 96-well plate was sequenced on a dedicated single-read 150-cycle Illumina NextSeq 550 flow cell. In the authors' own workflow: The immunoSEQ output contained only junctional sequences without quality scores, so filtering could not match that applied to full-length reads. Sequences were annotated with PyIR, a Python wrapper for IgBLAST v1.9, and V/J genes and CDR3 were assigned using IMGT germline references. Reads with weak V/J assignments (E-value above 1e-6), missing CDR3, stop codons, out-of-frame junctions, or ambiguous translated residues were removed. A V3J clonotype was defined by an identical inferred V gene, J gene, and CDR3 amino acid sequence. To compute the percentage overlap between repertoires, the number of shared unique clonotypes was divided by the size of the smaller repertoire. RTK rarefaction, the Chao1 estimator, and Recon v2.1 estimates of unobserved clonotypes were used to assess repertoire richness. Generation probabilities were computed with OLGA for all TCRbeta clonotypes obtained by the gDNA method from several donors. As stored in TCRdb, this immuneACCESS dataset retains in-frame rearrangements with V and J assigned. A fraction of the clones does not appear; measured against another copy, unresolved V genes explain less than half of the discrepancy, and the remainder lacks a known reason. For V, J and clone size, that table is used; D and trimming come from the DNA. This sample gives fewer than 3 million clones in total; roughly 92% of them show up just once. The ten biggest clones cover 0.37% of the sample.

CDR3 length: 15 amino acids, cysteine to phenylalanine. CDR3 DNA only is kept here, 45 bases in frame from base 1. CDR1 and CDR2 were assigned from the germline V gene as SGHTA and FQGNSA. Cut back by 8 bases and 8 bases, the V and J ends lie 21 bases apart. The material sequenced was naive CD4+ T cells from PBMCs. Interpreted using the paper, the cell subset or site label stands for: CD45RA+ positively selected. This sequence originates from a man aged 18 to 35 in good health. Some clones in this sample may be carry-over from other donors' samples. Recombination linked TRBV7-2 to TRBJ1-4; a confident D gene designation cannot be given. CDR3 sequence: CASRLGGAPGEKLFF. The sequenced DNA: TGTGCCAGCCGCCTCGGCGGCGCTCCGGGCGAAAAACTGTTTTTT.